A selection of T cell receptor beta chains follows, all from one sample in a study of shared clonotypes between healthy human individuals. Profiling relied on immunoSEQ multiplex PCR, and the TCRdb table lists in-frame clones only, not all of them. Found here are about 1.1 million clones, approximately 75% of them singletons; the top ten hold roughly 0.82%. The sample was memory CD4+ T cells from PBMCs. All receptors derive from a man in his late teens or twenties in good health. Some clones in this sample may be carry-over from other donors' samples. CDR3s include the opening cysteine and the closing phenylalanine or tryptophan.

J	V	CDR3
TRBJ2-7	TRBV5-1	CASSLSGVKFYEQYF
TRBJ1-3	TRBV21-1	CASSKVSSGNTIYF
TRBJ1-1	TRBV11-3	CASSLDTNTEAFF
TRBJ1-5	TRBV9	CASSVAEGQPQHF
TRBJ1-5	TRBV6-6	CASTNEGFVGNQPQHF
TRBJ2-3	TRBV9	CASSKRRLANTDTQYF
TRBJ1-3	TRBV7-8	CASSPDRTDLSGNTIYF
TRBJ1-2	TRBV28	CASTKTGIYGYTF
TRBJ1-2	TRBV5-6	CASSLGGGQALGYTF
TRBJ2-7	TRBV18	CASSPLQLAGGAGEQYF
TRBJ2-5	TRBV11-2	CASSSEQETQYF
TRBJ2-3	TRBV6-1	CASSGAGGASDTQYF
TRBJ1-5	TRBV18	CASSPRPADSNQPQHF